The 8 T cell receptor beta chains below all came from one sample that was sequenced in a study of blood T cell repertoires in COVID-19. Sequenced by immunoSEQ multiplex PCR; TCRdb stores in-frame clones only, minus some. The sample shows about 200,000 clones, around 82% of them seen only once. The specimen sequenced was peripheral blood. These TCRs come from a woman between 40 and 55 years old with active or convalescent COVID-19.

The V call is TRBV5-4, the J call TRBJ1-2, with 7 nucleotides matching TRBD1. In germline, CDR1 is SGHNT, CDR2 YYREEE (reference sequence). J lost 3 bases, V lost 4 bases, and 3 bases had no gene match. The CDR3 loop spans 13 amino acids. The CDR3 DNA follows: TGTGCCAGCAGCGCGGGACAGCACTATGGCTACACCTTC. Translated, it gives CASSAGQHYGYTF.

The chain links TRBV19 to TRBJ2-3; 11 nucleotides match TRBD2. CDR1 and CDR2 from the germline V gene are LNHDA and SQIVND (reference sequence). This CDR3 has 15 residues. Trimming at V came to 6 bases and at J to 5 bases, leaving 7 bases not matched to a gene. This CDR3 reads CASSVSGRARDTQYF. The CDR3 DNA reads TGTGCCAGTAGCGTTAGCGGGAGGGCGAGAGATACGCAGTATTTT.

The chain couples TRBV5-6 to TRBJ2-1; 7 nucleotides match TRBD2. J gave up 4 bases and V 0 bases, and 7 bases lay outside the gene matches. Germline V gene data show CDR1 as SGHDT and CDR2 as YYEEEE. This CDR3 has 16 amino acids. In nucleotides, the CDR3 is TGTGCCAGCAGCTTGGCTGCGGGAGATTCGTACAATGAGCAGTTCTTC. The encoded protein is CASSLAAGDSYNEQFF.

The chain is built from TRBV25-1 and TRBJ1-5; TRBD1 is a possible D gene (5 bases). Trimming pared 4 bases from V and 4 bases from J, leaving 8 bases between. The CDR3 length is 13 residues. CDR1 is MGHDK, CDR2 SYGVNS, per germline. CDR3 sequence: CASSVAGNQPQHF. CDR3 nucleotide sequence: TGTGCCAGCAGTGTAGCAGGGAATCAGCCCCAGCATTTT.

V is TRBV30 and J is TRBJ2-7, with 9 nucleotides matching TRBD1. CDR1 and CDR2 (germline): GTSNPN, SVGIG (reference sequence). With 3 bases clipped from V and 0 bases from J, the junction kept 3 bases outside the gene matches. The CDR3 runs to 14 residues. The CDR3 loop is CAWRETGGSYEQYF. CDR3 nucleotide sequence: TGTGCCTGGAGGGAGACAGGGGGCTCCTACGAGCAGTACTTC.

The rearrangement links TRBV6-5 to TRBJ2-2, with a tentative D call TRBD2 (7 bases). The CDR3 runs to 16 residues. Germline CDR1 reads MNHEY; CDR2 reads SVGAGI. V was clipped by 8 bases and J by 2 bases, with 18 bases between them. CDR3 nucleotide sequence: TGTGCCAGCGGTTCCATCGGGGGGCCTAACACCGGGGAGCTGTTTTTT. Its translation: CASGSIGGPNTGELFF.

This clone was seen a single time. The chain joins TRBV7-8 to TRBJ2-3; TRBD2 agrees at 10 bases. The CDR3 extends over 14 amino acids. The V gene end was trimmed by 5 bases and the J gene end by 6 bases; junction bases not matched to a gene: 5. CDR1 is SGHVS, CDR2 FQNEAQ, per germline. CDR3 coding DNA: TGTGCCAGCAGCCTACAGGGACTAGCGGATACGCAGTATTTT. The encoded protein is CASSLQGLADTQYF.

The rearrangement links TRBV27 to TRBJ1-2; TRBD1 agrees at 8 bases. Germline V gene lookup returns CDR1 MNHEY and CDR2 SMNVEV (reference sequence). The V and J ends lost 4 bases and 8 bases, in that order; junction bases with no gene match: 6. This CDR3 spans 13 amino acids. For the CDR3, the DNA is TGTGCCAGCAGTTCGTTGACAGGGGTCGGCTACACCTTC. Encoded protein: CASSSLTGVGYTF.